The T cell receptor beta chain under discussion was sequenced for a study of cytomegalovirus exposure and HLA in healthy donors. The study, taken as a whole, reports: The authors later linked a missense DCLRE1C variant to TCR beta V- and J-gene trimming. One later analysis reportedly identified an Asian-associated ancestry cluster that showed fewer N-insertions than the roughly 700-donor mean.

It was with 60 Vbeta and 13 Jbeta primers that the PCR ran. Sequenced by immunoSEQ multiplex PCR; TCRdb stores in-frame clones only, minus some. Of 150,000 to 200,000 clones listed, around 75% are singletons. The CDR3 is 13 amino acids. Trimming cost V 0 bases and J 14 bases, with 15 bases left between them. From germline, CDR1 is SGHRS and CDR2 YFSETQ. Regarding this clone: What it binds is not known.

V usage is TRBV5-1 and J usage is TRBJ2-1; D remains unclear. This receptor was obtained from a woman aged 45-59 years in good health and CMV-seropositive. The sequenced sample was PBMCs. The CDR3 DNA reads TGCGCCAGCAGCTTGGAGAGTATCTCTAGGAAGTTCTTC. It yields the protein CASSLESISRKFF.